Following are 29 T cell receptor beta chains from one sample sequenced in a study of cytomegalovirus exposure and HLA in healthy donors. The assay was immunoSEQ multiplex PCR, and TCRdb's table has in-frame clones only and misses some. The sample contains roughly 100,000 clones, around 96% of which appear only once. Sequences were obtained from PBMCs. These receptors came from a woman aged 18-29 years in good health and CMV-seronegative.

The CDR3 loop is CASSPGTLHGEQFF. The CDR3, as DNA: TGTGCCAGCAGTCCCGGGACTCTCCACGGAGAGCAGTTCTTC. The chain has TRBV6-6 and TRBJ2-1; tentatively, D is TRBD2 (6 bases). Trimming cost V 5 bases and J 10 bases, with 18 bases left between them. This CDR3 is 14 amino acids long. Germline V gene sequence: CDR1 MNHNY, CDR2 SVGAGI (reference sequence).

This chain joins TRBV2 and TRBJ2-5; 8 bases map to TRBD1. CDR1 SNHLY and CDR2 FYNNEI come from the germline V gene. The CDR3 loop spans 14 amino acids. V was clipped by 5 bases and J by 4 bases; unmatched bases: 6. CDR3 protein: CASSSQGVGETQYF. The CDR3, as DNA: TGTGCCAGCAGTTCACAGGGGGTGGGAGAGACCCAGTACTTC.

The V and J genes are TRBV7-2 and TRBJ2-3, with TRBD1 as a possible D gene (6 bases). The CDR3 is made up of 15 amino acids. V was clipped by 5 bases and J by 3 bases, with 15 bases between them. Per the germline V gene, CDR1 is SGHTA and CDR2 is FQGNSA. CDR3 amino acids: CASSGFGQGTDTQYF. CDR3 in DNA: TGTGCCAGCAGCGGCTTCGGGCAGGGGACAGATACGCAGTATTTT. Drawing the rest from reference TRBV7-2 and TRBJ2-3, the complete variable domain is GAGVSQSPSNKVTEKGKDVELRCDPISGHTALYWYRQSLGQGLEFLIYFQGNSAPDKSGLPSDRFSAERTGGSVSTLTIQRTQQEDSAVYLCASSGFGQGTDTQYFGPGTRLTVL.

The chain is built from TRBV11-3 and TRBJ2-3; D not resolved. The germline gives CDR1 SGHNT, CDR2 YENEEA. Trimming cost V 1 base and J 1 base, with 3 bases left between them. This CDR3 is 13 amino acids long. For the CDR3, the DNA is TGTGCCAGCAGCTTAGGAGGCACAGATACGCAGTATTTT. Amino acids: CASSLGGTDTQYF.

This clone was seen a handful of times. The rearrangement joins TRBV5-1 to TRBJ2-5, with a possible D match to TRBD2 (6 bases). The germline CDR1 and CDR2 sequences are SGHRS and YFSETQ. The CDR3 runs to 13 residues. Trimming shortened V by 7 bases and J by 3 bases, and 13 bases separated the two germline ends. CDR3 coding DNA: TGCGCCAGCTCGGTCGGCGGGAAAGAGACCCAGTACTTC. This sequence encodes CASSVGGKETQYF.

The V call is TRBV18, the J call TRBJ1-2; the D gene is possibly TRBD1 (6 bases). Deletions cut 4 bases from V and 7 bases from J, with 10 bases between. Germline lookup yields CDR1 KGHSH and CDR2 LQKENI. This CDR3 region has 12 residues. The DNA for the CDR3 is TGTGCCAGCTCACGCGACAGGTCTGGCTACACCTTC. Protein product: CASSRDRSGYTF.

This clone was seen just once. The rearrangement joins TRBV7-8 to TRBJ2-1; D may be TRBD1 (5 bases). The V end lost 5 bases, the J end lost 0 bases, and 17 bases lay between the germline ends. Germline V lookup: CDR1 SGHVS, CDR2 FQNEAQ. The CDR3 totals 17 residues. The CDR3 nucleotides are TGTGCCAGCAGCCCAGTGGTTAGGGGTCGCTCCTACAATGAGCAGTTCTTC. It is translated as CASSPVVRGRSYNEQFF.

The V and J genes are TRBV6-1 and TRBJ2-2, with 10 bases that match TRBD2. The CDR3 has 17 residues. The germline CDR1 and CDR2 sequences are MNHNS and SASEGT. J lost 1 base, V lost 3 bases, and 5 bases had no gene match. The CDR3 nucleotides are TGTGCCAGCAGTGAGTTCACTAGCGGGGTGAACACCGGGGAGCTGTTTTTT. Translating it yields CASSEFTSGVNTGELFF.

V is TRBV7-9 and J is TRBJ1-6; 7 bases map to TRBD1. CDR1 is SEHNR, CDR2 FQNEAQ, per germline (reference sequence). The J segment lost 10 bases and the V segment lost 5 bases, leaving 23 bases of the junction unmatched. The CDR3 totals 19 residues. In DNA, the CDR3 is TGTGCCAGCAGCCCCTCTCCCCGGACAGGAAGGGTGATTCGGTCACCCCTCCACTTT. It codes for CASSPSPRTGRVIRSPLHF.

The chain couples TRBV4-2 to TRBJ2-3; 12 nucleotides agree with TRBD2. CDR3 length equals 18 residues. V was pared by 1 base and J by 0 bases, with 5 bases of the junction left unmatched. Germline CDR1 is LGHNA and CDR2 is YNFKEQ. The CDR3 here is CASSQALAGGPSTDTQYF. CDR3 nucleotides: TGTGCCAGCAGCCAAGCACTAGCGGGGGGCCCGAGCACAGATACGCAGTATTTT.

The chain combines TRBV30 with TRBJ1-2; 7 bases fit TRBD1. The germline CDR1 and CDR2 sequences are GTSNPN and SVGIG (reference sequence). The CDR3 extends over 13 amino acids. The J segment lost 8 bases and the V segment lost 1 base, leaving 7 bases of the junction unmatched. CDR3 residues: CAWSGGTDVGYTF. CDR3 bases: TGTGCCTGGAGTGGCGGGACAGACGTAGGCTACACCTTC.

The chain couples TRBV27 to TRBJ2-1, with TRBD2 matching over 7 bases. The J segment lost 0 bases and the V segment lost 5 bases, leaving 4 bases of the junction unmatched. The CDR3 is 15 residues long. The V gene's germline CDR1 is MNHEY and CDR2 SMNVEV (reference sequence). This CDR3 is CASSLRGSSYNEQFF. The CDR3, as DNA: TGTGCCAGCAGTCTACGCGGGAGCTCCTACAATGAGCAGTTCTTC.

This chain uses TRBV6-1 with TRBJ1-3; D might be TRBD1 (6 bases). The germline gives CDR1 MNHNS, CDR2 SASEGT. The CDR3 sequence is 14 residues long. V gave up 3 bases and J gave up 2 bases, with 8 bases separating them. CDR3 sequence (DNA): TGTGCCAGCAGTGAGGGGGGGCCTGGAAACACCATATATTTT. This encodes CASSEGGPGNTIYF.

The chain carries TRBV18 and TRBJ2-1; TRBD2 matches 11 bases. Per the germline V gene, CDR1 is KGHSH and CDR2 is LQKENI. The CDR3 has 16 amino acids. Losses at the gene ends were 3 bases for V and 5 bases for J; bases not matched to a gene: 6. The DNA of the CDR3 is TGTGCCAGCTCACCGAAAGGACTAGCGGGCCACAATGAGCAGTTCTTC. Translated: CASSPKGLAGHNEQFF.

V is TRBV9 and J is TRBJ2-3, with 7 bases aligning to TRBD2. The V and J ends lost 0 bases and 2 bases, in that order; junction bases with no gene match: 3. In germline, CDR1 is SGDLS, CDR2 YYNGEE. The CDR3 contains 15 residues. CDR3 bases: TGTGCCAGCAGCGTAGTGGCGGGAGCCACAGATACGCAGTATTTT. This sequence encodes CASSVVAGATDTQYF.

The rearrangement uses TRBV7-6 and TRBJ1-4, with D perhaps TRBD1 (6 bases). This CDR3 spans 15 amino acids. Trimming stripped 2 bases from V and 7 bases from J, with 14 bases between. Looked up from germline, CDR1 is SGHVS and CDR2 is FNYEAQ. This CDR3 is CASSLIRGMGEKLFF. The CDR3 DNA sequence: TGTGCCAGCAGCTTAATCAGGGGAATGGGTGAAAAACTGTTTTTT.

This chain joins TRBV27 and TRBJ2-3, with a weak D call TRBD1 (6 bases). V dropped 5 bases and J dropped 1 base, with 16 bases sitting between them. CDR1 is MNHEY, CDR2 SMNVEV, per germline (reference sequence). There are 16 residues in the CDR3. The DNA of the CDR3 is TGTGCCAGCAGTCTGCACAGGGCGGCCGGCACAGATACGCAGTATTTT. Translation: CASSLHRAAGTDTQYF.

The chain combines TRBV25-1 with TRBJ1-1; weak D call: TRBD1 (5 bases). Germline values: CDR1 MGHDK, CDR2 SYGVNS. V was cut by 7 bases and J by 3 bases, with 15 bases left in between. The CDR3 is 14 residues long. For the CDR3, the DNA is TGTGCCAGCACTTCATCCTGGGGGGACACTGAAGCTTTCTTT. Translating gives CASTSSWGDTEAFF.

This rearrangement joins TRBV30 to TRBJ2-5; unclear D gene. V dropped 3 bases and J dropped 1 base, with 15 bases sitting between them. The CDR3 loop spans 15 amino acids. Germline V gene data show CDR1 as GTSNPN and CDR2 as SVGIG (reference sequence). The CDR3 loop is CAWREILASQETQYF. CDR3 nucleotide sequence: TGTGCCTGGAGAGAGATTTTGGCTAGCCAAGAGACCCAGTACTTC.

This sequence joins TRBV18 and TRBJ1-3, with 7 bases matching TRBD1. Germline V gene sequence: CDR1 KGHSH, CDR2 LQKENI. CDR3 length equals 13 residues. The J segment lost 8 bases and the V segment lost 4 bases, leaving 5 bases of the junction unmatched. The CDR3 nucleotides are TGTGCCAGCTCACGGACAGGCCTGGACACCATATATTTT. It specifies CASSRTGLDTIYF.

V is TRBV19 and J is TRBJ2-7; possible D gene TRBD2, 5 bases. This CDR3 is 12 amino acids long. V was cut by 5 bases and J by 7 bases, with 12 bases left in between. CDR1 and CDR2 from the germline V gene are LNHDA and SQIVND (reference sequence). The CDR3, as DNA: TGTGCCAGTAGTTCCGCTGGAGGAGAGCAGTACTTC. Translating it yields CASSSAGGEQYF. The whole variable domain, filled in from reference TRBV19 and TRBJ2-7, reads DGGITQSPKYLFRKEGQNVTLSCEQNLNHDAMYWYRQDPGQGLRLIYYSQIVNDFQKGDIAEGYSVSREKKESFPLTVTSAQKNPTAFYLCASSSAGGEQYFGPGTRLTVT.

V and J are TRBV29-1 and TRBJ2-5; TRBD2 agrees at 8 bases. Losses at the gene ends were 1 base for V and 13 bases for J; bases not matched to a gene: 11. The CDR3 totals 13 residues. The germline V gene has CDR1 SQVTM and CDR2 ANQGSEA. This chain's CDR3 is CSVEVEGSGNPYF. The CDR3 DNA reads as TGCAGCGTTGAAGTTGAAGGTAGCGGGAACCCGTACTTC.

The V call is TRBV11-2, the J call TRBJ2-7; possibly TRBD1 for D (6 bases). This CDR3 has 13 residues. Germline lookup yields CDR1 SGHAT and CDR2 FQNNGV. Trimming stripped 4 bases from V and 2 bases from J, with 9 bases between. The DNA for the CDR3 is TGTGCCAGCAGCTCGTACAGGGCCTACGAGCAGTACTTC. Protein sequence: CASSSYRAYEQYF. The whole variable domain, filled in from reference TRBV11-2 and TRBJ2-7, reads EAGVAQSPRYKIIEKRQSVAFWCNPISGHATLYWYQQILGQGPKLLIQFQNNGVVDDSQLPKDRFSAERLKGVDSTLKIQPAKLEDSAVYLCASSSYRAYEQYFGPGTRLTVT.

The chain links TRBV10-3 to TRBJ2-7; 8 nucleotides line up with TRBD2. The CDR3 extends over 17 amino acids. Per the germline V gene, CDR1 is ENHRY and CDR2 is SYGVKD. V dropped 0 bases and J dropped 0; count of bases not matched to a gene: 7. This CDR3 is CAISESTSGRRSYEQYF. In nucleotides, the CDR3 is TGTGCCATCAGTGAGTCTACTAGCGGACGCCGCTCCTACGAGCAGTACTTC.

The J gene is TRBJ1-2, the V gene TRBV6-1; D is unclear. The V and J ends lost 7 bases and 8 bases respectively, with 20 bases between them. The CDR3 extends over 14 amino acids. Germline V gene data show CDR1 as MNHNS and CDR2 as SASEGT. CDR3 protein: CASKEGQDLRGYTF. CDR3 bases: TGTGCCAGCAAGGAGGGCCAGGACCTTAGAGGCTACACCTTC.

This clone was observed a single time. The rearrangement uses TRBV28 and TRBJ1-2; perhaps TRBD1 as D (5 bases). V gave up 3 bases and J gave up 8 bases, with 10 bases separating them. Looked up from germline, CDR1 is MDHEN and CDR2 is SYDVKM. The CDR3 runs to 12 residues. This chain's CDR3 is CASSFQGRGYTF. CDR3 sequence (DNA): TGTGCCAGCAGTTTTCAGGGCAGGGGCTACACCTTC.

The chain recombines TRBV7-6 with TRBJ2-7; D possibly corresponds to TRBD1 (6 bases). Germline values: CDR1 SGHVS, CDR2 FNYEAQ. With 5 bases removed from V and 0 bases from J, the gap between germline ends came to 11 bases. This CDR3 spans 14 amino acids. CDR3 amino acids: CASSTRDTSYEQYF. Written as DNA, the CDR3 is TGTGCCAGCAGCACCCGGGACACCTCCTACGAGCAGTACTTC.

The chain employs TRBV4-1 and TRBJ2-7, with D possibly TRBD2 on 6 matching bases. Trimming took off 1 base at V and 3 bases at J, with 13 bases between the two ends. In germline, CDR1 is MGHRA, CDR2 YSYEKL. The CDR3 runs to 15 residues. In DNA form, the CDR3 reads TGCGCCAGCAGCCAAGGGCGGGGCGACAGCTACGAGCAGTACTTC. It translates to CASSQGRGDSYEQYF.

The CDR3 protein is CASSVVPSGGAFDEQFF. CDR3 in DNA: TGTGCCAGCAGCGTAGTCCCTAGCGGGGGGGCCTTCGATGAGCAGTTCTTC. This chain connects TRBV9 to TRBJ2-1, with 12 bases aligning to TRBD2. With 0 bases clipped from V and 8 bases from J, the junction kept 9 bases outside the gene matches. Germline V gene sequence: CDR1 SGDLS, CDR2 YYNGEE. The CDR3 spans 17 residues.